These 30 T cell receptor beta chains were sequenced from one sample in a study of cytomegalovirus exposure and HLA in healthy donors. The PCR made use of 60 Vbeta and 13 Jbeta primers. The repertoire was sequenced with immunoSEQ multiplex PCR; TCRdb's copy has only in-frame clones and lacks some. Of roughly 93,000 clones listed, about four fifths are singletons. Sequences were obtained from PBMCs. Receptors were obtained from a man in his late teens or twenties in good health and CMV-seropositive.

The genes are TRBV2 and TRBJ2-7; 11 bases line up with TRBD2. J gave up 2 bases and V 4 bases, and 4 bases lay outside the gene matches. The germline V gene has CDR1 SNHLY and CDR2 FYNNEI. This CDR3 is built from 15 residues. Here the CDR3 DNA reads TGTGCCAGCAGTGTGACTAGCGGGGCTCCCTACGAGCAGTACTTC. This sequence encodes CASSVTSGAPYEQYF.

The chain is built from TRBV29-1 and TRBJ2-4; D remains unclear. V dropped 7 bases and J dropped 0 bases, with 4 bases sitting between them. Germline values: CDR1 SQVTM, CDR2 ANQGSEA. The CDR3 consists of 11 residues. CDR3 DNA: TGCAGCGCTAGAGCCAAAAACATTCAGTACTTC. It specifies CSARAKNIQYF.

The genes are TRBV5-6 and TRBJ1-3, with D possibly being TRBD1 (6 bases). The CDR3 spans 13 residues. V was trimmed by 2 bases and J by 6 bases, leaving 9 bases between them. CDR1 is SGHDT and CDR2 is YYEEEE in the germline V gene. The CDR3 spells CASSLSGENTIYF. CDR3 DNA sequence: TGTGCCAGCAGCTTATCAGGGGAAAACACCATATATTTT.

This chain joins TRBV9 and TRBJ2-1; 11 bases are a match to TRBD2. The CDR3 is made up of 17 amino acids. Germline V gene lookup returns CDR1 SGDLS and CDR2 YYNGEE. With V trimmed by 3 bases and J by 2 bases, 7 bases remained unmatched. The CDR3 loop reads CASSAWVAGGPYNEQFF. In DNA, the CDR3 is TGTGCCAGCAGCGCTTGGGTAGCGGGGGGGCCCTACAATGAGCAGTTCTTC.

The chain carries TRBV10-3 and TRBJ2-7, with D unclear. Germline-derived CDR1 and CDR2 are ENHRY and SYGVKD. This CDR3 contains 12 residues. V was cut by 1 base and J by 3 bases, with 4 bases left in between. The CDR3 coding sequence is TGTGCCATCAGTGAGTGGAGCTACGAGCAGTACTTC. Translation gives CAISEWSYEQYF.

The J gene is TRBJ2-1, the V gene TRBV6-6; possible D gene TRBD1, 6 bases. The CDR3 runs 14 residues. Trimming left V 7 bases short and J 4 bases short, with 14 bases between. CDR1 and CDR2 from the germline V gene are MNHNY and SVGAGI (reference sequence). CDR3 residues: CASTQGRQYNEQFF. CDR3 DNA sequence: TGTGCCAGCACTCAGGGGAGACAATACAATGAGCAGTTCTTC.

The J gene is TRBJ2-1, the V gene TRBV5-1; 11 bases fit TRBD2. Germline V gives CDR1 SGHRS, CDR2 YFSETQ. V shed 0 bases, J shed 9 bases, and the junction held 11 bases outside the gene matches. This CDR3 region has 17 residues. CDR3 DNA: TGCGCCAGCAGCTTGGAGATAGCGGGGGGGCCCTATATTGAGCAGTTCTTC. This gives the protein CASSLEIAGGPYIEQFF.

V usage is TRBV7-2 and J usage is TRBJ2-5; no reliable D call. The assigned J gene may be wrong: the sequence end matches TRBJ2-7 better. CDR1 SGHTA and CDR2 FQGNSA come from the germline V gene. The CDR3 has 14 amino acids. The CDR3 is CASSLARYSHEQYF. CDR3 nucleotides: TGTGCCAGCAGCTTAGCGCGTTATAGCCACGAGCAGTACTTC.

This clone occurred a few times. This rearrangement joins TRBV5-1 to TRBJ1-1; D is possibly TRBD1 (6 bases). CDR1 SGHRS and CDR2 YFSETQ come from the germline V gene. The CDR3 loop spans 17 amino acids. V was shortened by 4 bases and J by 0 bases, with 19 bases between the two germline ends. CDR3 loop: CASSLRQAALMNTEAFF. The CDR3, as DNA: TGCGCCAGCAGCCTAAGACAGGCCGCATTAATGAACACTGAAGCTTTCTTT.

This chain connects TRBV2 to TRBJ1-5; D is possibly TRBD1 (5 bases). The germline CDR1 and CDR2 sequences are SNHLY and FYNNEI. V shed 2 bases and J shed 2 bases, with 13 bases lying between them. The CDR3 is made up of 16 amino acids. The CDR3 DNA follows: TGTGCCAGCAGTGAATCGCGCAGGGTGGGCAATCAGCCCCAGCATTTT. Amino acids: CASSESRRVGNQPQHF. Combining the CDR3 with reference TRBV2 and TRBJ1-5 gives the whole variable domain EPEVTQTPSHQVTQMGQEVILRCVPISNHLYFYWYRQILGQKVEFLVSFYNNEISEKSEIFDDQFSVERPDGSNFTLKIRSTKLEDSAMYFCASSESRRVGNQPQHFGDGTRLSIL.

The chain carries TRBV10-3 and TRBJ1-6; D unclear. Germline values: CDR1 ENHRY, CDR2 SYGVKD. CDR3 length equals 14 residues. With 0 bases removed from V and 8 bases from J, the gap between germline ends came to 8 bases. CDR3 protein: CAISESGSDSPLHF. The CDR3 coding sequence is TGTGCCATCAGTGAGTCTGGTTCAGATTCACCCCTCCACTTT.

This chain joins TRBV19 and TRBJ1-5; maybe TRBD1 (6 bases). Germline V lookup: CDR1 LNHDA, CDR2 SQIVND (reference sequence). V lost 10 bases, J lost 1 base, and 17 bases lay in between. The CDR3 loop spans 15 amino acids. Here the CDR3 reads CATEWGGRSNQPQHF. The CDR3, as DNA: TGTGCCACTGAGTGGGGGGGCAGGAGCAATCAGCCCCAGCATTTT. The full variable domain, with the rest looked up from reference TRBV19 and TRBJ1-5, is DGGITQSPKYLFRKEGQNVTLSCEQNLNHDAMYWYRQDPGQGLRLIYYSQIVNDFQKGDIAEGYSVSREKKESFPLTVTSAQKNPTAFYLCATEWGGRSNQPQHFGDGTRLSIL.

The V and J genes are TRBV9 and TRBJ1-1, with D perhaps matching TRBD1 (5 bases). V lost 0 bases, J lost 4 bases, and 10 bases lay in between. The germline CDR1 and CDR2 sequences are SGDLS and YYNGEE. This CDR3 region has 14 residues. The CDR3 loop is CASSVERGGTEAFF. The DNA of the CDR3 is TGTGCCAGCAGCGTAGAAAGGGGAGGCACTGAAGCTTTCTTT.

The rearrangement links TRBV25-1 to TRBJ1-2; the D gene is possibly TRBD1 (5 bases). V was cut by 4 bases and J by 5 bases, with 8 bases left in between. The CDR3 has 12 amino acids. In germline, CDR1 is MGHDK, CDR2 SYGVNS. The CDR3 region has the DNA TGTGCCAGCAGTGGGGGCGCGTATGGCTACACCTTC. As protein: CASSGGAYGYTF.

The V call is TRBV7-8, the J call TRBJ2-1, with 8 nucleotides matching TRBD2. This CDR3 is built from 15 residues. V lost 3 bases to trimming and J lost 4 bases; unmatched junction nucleotides: 5. The germline CDR1 and CDR2 sequences are SGHVS and FQNEAQ. The CDR3 bases are TGTGCCAGCAGCTTTGGCGGGGGGATGTACAATGAGCAGTTCTTC. Translation gives CASSFGGGMYNEQFF.

This clone has a single count. This sequence joins TRBV7-9 and TRBJ1-1, with 8 bases identical to TRBD1. This CDR3 region has 17 residues. Germline loops: CDR1 SEHNR, CDR2 FQNEAQ (reference sequence). Trimming cost V 3 bases and J 0 bases; bases outside gene matches: 9. This CDR3 is CASSFSGQGTMNTEAFF. As DNA, the CDR3 is TGTGCCAGCAGCTTCTCTGGACAGGGAACTATGAACACTGAAGCTTTCTTT.

The chain links TRBV4-1 to TRBJ2-4; D may be TRBD1 (7 bases). The germline CDR1 and CDR2 sequences are MGHRA and YSYEKL. The CDR3 runs 13 residues. V was shortened by 3 bases and J by 7 bases, with 10 bases between the two germline ends. For the CDR3, the DNA is TGCGCCAGCAGCCACCCAGGGGGGAACATTCAGTACTTC. Its translation: CASSHPGGNIQYF.

This clone was counted between two and nine times. This chain joins TRBV9 and TRBJ1-4, with a tentative D call TRBD1 (6 bases). V was trimmed by 4 bases and J by 7 bases, leaving 17 bases between them. Germline lookup yields CDR1 SGDLS and CDR2 YYNGEE. This CDR3 is built from 15 residues. DNA for the CDR3: TGTGCCAGCAGCATAGGGACATTGGTATCTGAAAAACTGTTTTTT. Translated, it gives CASSIGTLVSEKLFF.

This chain uses TRBV7-8 with TRBJ1-6; D perhaps matches TRBD1 (5 bases). The CDR3 is 14 amino acids. CDR1 is SGHVS, CDR2 FQNEAQ, per germline. The V end was cut by 4 bases, the J end by 10 bases, with 14 bases between. The CDR3 bases are TGTGCCAGCAGCTCACAAACGGGGGACTCACCCCTCCACTTT. Encoded protein: CASSSQTGDSPLHF.

V usage is TRBV5-1 and J usage is TRBJ1-1; D remains unclear. This CDR3 contains 13 residues. CDR1 is SGHRS and CDR2 is YFSETQ in the germline V gene. V lost 4 bases, J lost 5 bases, and 12 bases lay in between. CDR3 sequence reads: CASSLRSETEAFF. DNA of the CDR3: TGCGCCAGCAGCCTCCGGTCTGAAACTGAAGCTTTCTTT.

The chain joins TRBV19 to TRBJ1-1, with D perhaps matching TRBD1 (6 bases). The CDR3 totals 14 residues. Trimming took 8 bases from V and 6 from J, leaving 19 bases between them. CDR1 LNHDA and CDR2 SQIVND come from the germline V gene (reference sequence). CDR3 sequence reads: CASFHTGMVPEAFF. The CDR3 region has the DNA TGTGCCAGTTTCCACACAGGGATGGTCCCTGAAGCTTTCTTT.

The chain couples TRBV10-3 to TRBJ2-2; D is unresolved. CDR3 length: 13 residues. Germline-derived CDR1 and CDR2 are ENHRY and SYGVKD. V shed 2 bases and J shed 7 bases, with 8 bases lying between them. The CDR3 nucleotides are TGTGCCATCAGTGAGGTCCCTGTCGGGGAGCTGTTTTTT. This sequence encodes CAISEVPVGELFF.

The V gene is TRBV4-1, the J gene TRBJ2-1; 8 bases agree with TRBD2. After removal of 0 bases from V and 3 bases from J, the junction contained 4 bases not matched to a gene. Germline V gene sequence: CDR1 MGHRA, CDR2 YSYEKL. This CDR3 region has 16 residues. The CDR3 region is CASSQDPAGVYNEQFF. CDR3 sequence (DNA): TGCGCCAGCAGCCAAGATCCAGCGGGGGTCTACAATGAGCAGTTCTTC.

The V call is TRBV2, the J call TRBJ1-1; TRBD1 might be the D (5 bases). This CDR3 spans 14 amino acids. The germline gives CDR1 SNHLY, CDR2 FYNNEI. V lost 9 bases to trimming and J lost 1 base, with 15 bases between them. Written as DNA, the CDR3 is TGTGCCAGGGGGGGGTCACGGGAGAACACTGAAGCTTTCTTT. Translating it yields CARGGSRENTEAFF.

This chain links TRBV19 with TRBJ1-5; D is uncertain. Germline CDR1 LNHDA, CDR2 SQIVND (reference sequence). Deletions cut 3 bases from V and 4 bases from J, with 16 bases between. The CDR3 covers 16 residues. The CDR3 is CASSITHSIGNQPQHF. DNA of the CDR3: TGTGCCAGTAGTATCACACACTCCATCGGGAATCAGCCCCAGCATTTT.

This rearrangement joins TRBV11-2 to TRBJ1-2; D is possibly TRBD1 (6 bases). Germline-derived CDR1 and CDR2 are SGHAT and FQNNGV. V lost 0 bases and J lost 7, with 15 bases in between. This CDR3 comprises 15 residues. In DNA, the CDR3 is TGTGCCAGCAGCTTAGAGACAGGTACCTTCGCTGGCTACACCTTC. It yields the protein CASSLETGTFAGYTF.

This chain uses TRBV5-1 with TRBJ2-5; 12 bases match TRBD1. Germline CDR1 is SGHRS and CDR2 is YFSETQ. V was clipped by 3 bases and J by 5 bases; unmatched bases: 5. The CDR3 is made up of 15 amino acids. The CDR3 sequence is CASSSGQGASETQYF. The CDR3 nucleotides read TGCGCCAGCAGCTCGGGACAGGGGGCAAGCGAGACCCAGTACTTC.

This clone was detected once. This chain links TRBV15 with TRBJ1-2, with no clear D. The CDR3 runs to 15 residues. Germline values: CDR1 LNHNV, CDR2 YYDKDF (reference sequence). V lost 0 bases to trimming and J lost 5 bases, with 13 bases between them. The CDR3 here is CATSRDAKVGYGYTF. The CDR3 DNA sequence: TGTGCCACCAGCAGAGATGCTAAAGTCGGGTATGGCTACACCTTC.

This chain connects TRBV6-5 to TRBJ2-2; possible D gene TRBD2, 5 bases. Per the germline V gene, CDR1 is MNHEY and CDR2 is SVGAGI. V lost 7 bases, J lost 2 bases, and 14 bases lay in between. The CDR3 consists of 15 residues. The CDR3 nucleotides read TGTGCCAGCACTTTGGCTAGCCTTAACACCGGGGAGCTGTTTTTT. Its protein product is CASTLASLNTGELFF.

This clone was counted a few times. The rearrangement uses TRBV2 and TRBJ2-7; tentative D call: TRBD1 (6 bases). Per the germline V gene, CDR1 is SNHLY and CDR2 is FYNNEI. Trimming removed 5 bases from V and 4 bases from J, with 12 bases in between. This CDR3 comprises 13 residues. Written as DNA, the CDR3 is TGTGCCAGCAGTCGGGACATCCGGTACGAGCAGTACTTC. This translates into CASSRDIRYEQYF.